Sequencing of this T cell receptor beta chain was carried out in a study of breast tumors, draining lymph nodes, adjacent tissues. General observations from the study: Compared with lymph nodes, tumors were less diverse; compared with nontumor tissue, more.

The lymph nodes were axillary draining lymph nodes from breast cancer patients. TCRdb re-analysed the multiplex PCR reads in MiXCR, keeping a single row per CDR3 protein. The sample gives approximately 170,000 distinct CDR3 sequences, approximately 33% of which show up once; 3.5% to 4.5% is in the top ten. This clonotype was observed a handful of times. Its specificity is not known. This sequence was found in a female donor with breast cancer. Some clones in this sample may be carry-over from other donors' samples. Input material: axillary lymph node tissue.

The CDR3: CLSTGPGGTEAFF. DNA of the CDR3: TGTCTCTCCACAGGGCCAGGAGGGACTGAAGCTTTCTTT. The gene calls are TRBV19 and TRBJ1-1; TRBD1 is a possible D gene (6 bases). The CDR3 is 13 residues long. Germline loops: CDR1 LNHDA, CDR2 SQIVND (reference sequence). Full variable domain (rest looked up from reference TRBV19 and TRBJ1-1): DGGITQSPKYLFRKEGQNVTLSCEQNLNHDAMYWYRQDPGQGLRLIYYSQIVNDFQKGDIAEGYSVSREKKESFPLTVTSAQKNPTAFYLCLSTGPGGTEAFFGQGTRLTVV.